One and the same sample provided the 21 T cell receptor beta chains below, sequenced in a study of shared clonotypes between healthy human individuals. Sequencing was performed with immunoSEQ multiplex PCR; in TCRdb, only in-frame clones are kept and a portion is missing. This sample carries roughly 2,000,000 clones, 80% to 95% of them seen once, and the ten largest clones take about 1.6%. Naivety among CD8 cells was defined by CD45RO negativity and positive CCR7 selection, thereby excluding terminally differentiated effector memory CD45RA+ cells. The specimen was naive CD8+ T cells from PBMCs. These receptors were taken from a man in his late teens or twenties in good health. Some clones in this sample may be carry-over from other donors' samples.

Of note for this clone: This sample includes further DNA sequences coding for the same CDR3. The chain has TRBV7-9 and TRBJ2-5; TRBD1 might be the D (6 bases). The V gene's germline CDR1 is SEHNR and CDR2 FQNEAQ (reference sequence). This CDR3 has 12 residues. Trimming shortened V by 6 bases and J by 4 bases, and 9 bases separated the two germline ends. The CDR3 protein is CASSFRGETQYF. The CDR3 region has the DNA TGTGCCAGCAGTTTCAGGGGAGAGACCCAGTACTTC.

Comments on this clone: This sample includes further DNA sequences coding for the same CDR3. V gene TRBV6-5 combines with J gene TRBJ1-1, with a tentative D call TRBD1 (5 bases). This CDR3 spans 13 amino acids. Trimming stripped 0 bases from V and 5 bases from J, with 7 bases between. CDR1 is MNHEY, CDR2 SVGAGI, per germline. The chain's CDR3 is CASSYSGGTEAFF. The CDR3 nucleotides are TGTGCCAGCAGTTACTCCGGGGGAACTGAAGCTTTCTTT.

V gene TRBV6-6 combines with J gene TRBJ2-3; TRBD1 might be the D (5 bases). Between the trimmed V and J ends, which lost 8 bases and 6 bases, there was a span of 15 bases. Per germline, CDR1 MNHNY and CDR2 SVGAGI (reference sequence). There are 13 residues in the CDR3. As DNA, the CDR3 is TGTGCCAGCGGGGCCCTTTTTGGTGATACGCAGTATTTT. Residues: CASGALFGDTQYF.

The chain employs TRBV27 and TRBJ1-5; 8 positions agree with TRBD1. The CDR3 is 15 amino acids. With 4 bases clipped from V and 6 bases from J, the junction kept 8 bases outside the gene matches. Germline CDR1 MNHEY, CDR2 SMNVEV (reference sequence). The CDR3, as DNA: TGTGCCAGCAGTTCCCGATCTGACAGGGGTCAGCCCCAGCATTTT. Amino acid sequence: CASSSRSDRGQPQHF.

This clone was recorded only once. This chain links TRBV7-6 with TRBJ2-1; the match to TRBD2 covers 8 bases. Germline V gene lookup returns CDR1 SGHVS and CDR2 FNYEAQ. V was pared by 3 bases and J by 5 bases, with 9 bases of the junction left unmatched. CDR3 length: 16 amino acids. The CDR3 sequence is CASSFRLAGPNNEQFF. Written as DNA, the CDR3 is TGTGCCAGCAGCTTTAGGTTAGCGGGGCCAAACAATGAGCAGTTCTTC.

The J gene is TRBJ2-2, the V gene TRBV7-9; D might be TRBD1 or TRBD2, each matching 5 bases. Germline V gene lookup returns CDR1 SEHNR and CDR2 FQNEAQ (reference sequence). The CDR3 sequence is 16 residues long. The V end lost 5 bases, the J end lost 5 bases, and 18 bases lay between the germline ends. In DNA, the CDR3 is TGTGCCAGCAGCCCGATGAAAGTCGGGGCGACCGGGGAGCTGTTTTTT. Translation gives CASSPMKVGATGELFF. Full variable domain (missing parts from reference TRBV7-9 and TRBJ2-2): DTGVSQNPRHKITKRGQNVTFRCDPISEHNRLYWYRQTLGQGPEFLTYFQNEAQLEKSRLLSDRFSAERPKGSFSTLEIQRTEQGDSAMYLCASSPMKVGATGELFFGEGSRLTVL.

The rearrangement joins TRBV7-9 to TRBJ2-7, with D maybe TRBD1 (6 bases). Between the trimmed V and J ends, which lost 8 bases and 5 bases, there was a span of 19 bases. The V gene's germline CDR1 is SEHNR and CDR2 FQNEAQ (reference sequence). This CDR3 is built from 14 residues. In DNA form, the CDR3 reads TGTGCCAGCGACCCCGGCGGCAGGGGCGACGAGCAGTACTTC. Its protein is CASDPGGRGDEQYF.

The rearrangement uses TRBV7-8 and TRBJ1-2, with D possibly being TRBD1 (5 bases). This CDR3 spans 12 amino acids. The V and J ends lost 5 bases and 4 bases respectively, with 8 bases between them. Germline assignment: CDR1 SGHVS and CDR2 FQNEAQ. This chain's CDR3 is CASSPQVYGYTF. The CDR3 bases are TGTGCCAGCAGCCCACAGGTCTATGGCTACACCTTC.

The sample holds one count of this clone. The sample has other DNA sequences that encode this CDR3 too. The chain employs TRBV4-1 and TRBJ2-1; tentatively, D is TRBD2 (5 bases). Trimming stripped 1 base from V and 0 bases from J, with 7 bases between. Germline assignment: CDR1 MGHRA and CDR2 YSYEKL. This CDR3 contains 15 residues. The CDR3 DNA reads TGCGCCAGCAGCCAAGGGAGGAGCTCCTACAATGAGCAGTTCTTC. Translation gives CASSQGRSSYNEQFF.

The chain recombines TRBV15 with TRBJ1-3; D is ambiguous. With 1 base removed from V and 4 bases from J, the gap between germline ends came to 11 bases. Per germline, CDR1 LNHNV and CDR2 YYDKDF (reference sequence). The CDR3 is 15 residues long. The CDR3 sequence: CATSRGAGGGNTIYF. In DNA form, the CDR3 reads TGTGCCACCAGCAGAGGAGCCGGTGGGGGAAACACCATATATTTT.

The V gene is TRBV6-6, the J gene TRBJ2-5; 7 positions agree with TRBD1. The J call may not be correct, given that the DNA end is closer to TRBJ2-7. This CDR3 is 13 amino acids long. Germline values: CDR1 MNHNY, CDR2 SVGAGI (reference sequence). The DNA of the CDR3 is TGTGCCAGCAATATCGACAGGGTCAACGAGCAGTACTTC. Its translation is CASNIDRVNEQYF.

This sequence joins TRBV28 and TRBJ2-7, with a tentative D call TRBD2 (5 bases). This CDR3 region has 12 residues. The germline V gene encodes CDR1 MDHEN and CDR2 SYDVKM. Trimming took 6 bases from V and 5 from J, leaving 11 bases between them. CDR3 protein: CASRNGLNEQYF. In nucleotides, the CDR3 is TGTGCCAGCAGAAACGGACTGAACGAGCAGTACTTC.

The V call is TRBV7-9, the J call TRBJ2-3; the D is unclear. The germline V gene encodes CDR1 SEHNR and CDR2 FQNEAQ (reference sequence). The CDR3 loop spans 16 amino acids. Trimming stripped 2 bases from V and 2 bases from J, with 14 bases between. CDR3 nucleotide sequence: TGTGCCAGCAGCTTACCCACAGCGCAGCCCACAGATACGCAGTATTTT. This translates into CASSLPTAQPTDTQYF.

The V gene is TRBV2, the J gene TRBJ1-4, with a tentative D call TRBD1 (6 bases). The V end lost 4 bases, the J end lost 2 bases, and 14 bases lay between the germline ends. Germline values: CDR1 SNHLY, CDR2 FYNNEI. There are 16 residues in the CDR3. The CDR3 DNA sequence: TGTGCCAGCAGTGGGGGACACAAAGCGACTAATGAAAAACTGTTTTTT. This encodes CASSGGHKATNEKLFF.

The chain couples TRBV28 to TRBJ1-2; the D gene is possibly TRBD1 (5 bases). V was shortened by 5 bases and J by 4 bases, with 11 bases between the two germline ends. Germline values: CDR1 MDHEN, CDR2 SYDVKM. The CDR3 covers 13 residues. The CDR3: CASSPWGGYGYTF. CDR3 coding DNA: TGTGCCAGCAGTCCTTGGGGGGGCTATGGCTACACCTTC.

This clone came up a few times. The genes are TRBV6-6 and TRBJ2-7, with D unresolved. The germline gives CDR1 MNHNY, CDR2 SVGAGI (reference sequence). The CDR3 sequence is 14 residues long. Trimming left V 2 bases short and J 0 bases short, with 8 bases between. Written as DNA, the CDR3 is TGTGCCAGCAGTTACCCCCACAGCTCCTACGAGCAGTACTTC. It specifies CASSYPHSSYEQYF.

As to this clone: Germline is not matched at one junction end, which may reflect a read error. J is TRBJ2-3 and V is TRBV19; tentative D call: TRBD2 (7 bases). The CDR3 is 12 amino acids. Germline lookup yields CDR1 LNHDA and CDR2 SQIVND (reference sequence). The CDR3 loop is CATRGGADMQYF. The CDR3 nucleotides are TGTGCCACCAGAGGGGGGGCAGATATGCAGTATTTT.

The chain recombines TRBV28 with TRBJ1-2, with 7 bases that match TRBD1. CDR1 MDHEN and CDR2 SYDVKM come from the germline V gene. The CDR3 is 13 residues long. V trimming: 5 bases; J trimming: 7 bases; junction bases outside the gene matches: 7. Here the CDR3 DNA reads TGTGCCAGCAGTCCAGGGGGGATCGGTGGCTACACCTTC. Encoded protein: CASSPGGIGGYTF.

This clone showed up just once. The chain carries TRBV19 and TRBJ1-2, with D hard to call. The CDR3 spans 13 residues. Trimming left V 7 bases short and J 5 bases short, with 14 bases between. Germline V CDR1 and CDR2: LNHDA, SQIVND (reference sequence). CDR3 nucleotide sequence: TGTGCCAGTATCGGAGACGGATCGTATGGCTACACCTTC. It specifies CASIGDGSYGYTF.

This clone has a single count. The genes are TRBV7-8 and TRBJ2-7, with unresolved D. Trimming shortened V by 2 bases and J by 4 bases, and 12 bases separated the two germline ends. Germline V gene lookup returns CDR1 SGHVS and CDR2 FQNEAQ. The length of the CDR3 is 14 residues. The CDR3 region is CASSLTSVDYEQYF. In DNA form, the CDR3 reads TGTGCCAGCAGCTTAACGTCCGTGGATTACGAGCAGTACTTC.

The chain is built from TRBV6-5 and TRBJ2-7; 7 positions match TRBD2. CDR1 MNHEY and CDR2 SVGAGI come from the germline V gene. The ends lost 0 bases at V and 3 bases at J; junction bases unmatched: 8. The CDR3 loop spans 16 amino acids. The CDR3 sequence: CASSYSPLAGLYEQYF. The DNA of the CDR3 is TGTGCCAGCAGTTACTCTCCCTTAGCGGGCCTCTACGAGCAGTACTTC.